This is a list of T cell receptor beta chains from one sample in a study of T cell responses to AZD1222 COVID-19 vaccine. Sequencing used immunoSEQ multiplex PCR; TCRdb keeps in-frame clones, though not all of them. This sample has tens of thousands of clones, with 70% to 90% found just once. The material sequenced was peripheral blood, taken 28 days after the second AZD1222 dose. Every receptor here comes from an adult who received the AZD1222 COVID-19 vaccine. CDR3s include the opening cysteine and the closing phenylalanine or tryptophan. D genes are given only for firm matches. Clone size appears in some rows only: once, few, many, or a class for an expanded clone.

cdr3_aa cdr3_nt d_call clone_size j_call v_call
CASSLDQGSAPEAFF TGTGCCAGCAGCTTAGATCAGGGAAGCGCCCCTGAAGCTTTCTTT NA NA TRBJ1-1 TRBV11-2
CASSSRDPTSEQFF TGTGCCAGCAGCTCACGCGATCCCACTAGCGAGCAGTTCTTC NA NA TRBJ2-1 TRBV7-8
CATSRELDTSYEQYF TGTGCCACCAGCAGGGAGTTGGACACAAGCTACGAGCAGTACTTC NA once TRBJ2-7 TRBV15
CASSLTRRGTEAFF TGTGCCAGCAGCCTGACCCGCCGGGGCACTGAAGCTTTCTTT NA NA TRBJ1-1 TRBV27
CASSVGPGSNQPQHF TGTGCCAGCAGCGTAGGGCCAGGTAGCAATCAGCCCCAGCATTTT NA NA TRBJ1-5 TRBV9
CATSDLLFADTQYF TGTGCCACCAGTGATTTACTTTTTGCAGATACGCAGTATTTT NA NA TRBJ2-3 TRBV24-1
CASSSGRVYEQYF TGTGCCAGCAGTTCGGGCAGGGTCTACGAGCAGTACTTC NA NA TRBJ2-7 TRBV27
CASSPQQGQGRSPLHF TGTGCCAGCTCCCCGCAACAAGGACAGGGAAGGTCACCCCTCCACTTT TRBD1 NA TRBJ1-6 TRBV18
CATSLWGRSNTEAFF TGTGCCACAAGTTTATGGGGGCGGTCGAACACTGAAGCTTTCTTT NA NA TRBJ1-1 TRBV28
CASSLRSGQGRETQYF TGTGCCAGCAGTCTCAGAAGTGGACAGGGGCGTGAGACCCAGTACTTC TRBD1 NA TRBJ2-5 TRBV11-2
CASSRFAGGLNEKLFF TGTGCCAGCAGCCGATTCGCGGGGGGCCTTAATGAAAAACTGTTTTTT NA NA TRBJ1-4 TRBV7-9
CSVRQGRDEQFF TGCAGCGTTCGTCAGGGGAGGGATGAGCAGTTCTTC NA NA TRBJ2-1 TRBV29-1
CASSPGTPYEQYF TGTGCCAGCAGCCCCGGGACACCCTACGAGCAGTACTTC NA NA TRBJ2-7 TRBV11-2
CASSPGTRRSNEQFF TGCGCCAGCAGCCCCGGGACTAGGAGAAGCAATGAGCAGTTCTTC TRBD2 NA TRBJ2-1 TRBV4-1
CASSHLTGNYGYTF TGTGCCAGCAGCCACTTGACAGGGAACTATGGCTACACCTTC NA once TRBJ1-2 TRBV21-1
CASSPLGQGGGTEAFF TGTGCCAGCAGCCCCCTCGGACAGGGCGGGGGGACTGAAGCTTTCTTT TRBD1 NA TRBJ1-1 TRBV3-1/TRBV3-2
CASSDVDTNYGYTF TGTGCCAGCAGTGATGTAGATACTAACTATGGCTACACCTTC NA few TRBJ1-2 TRBV2
CASSLVRGEGAEAFF TGTGCCAGCAGCTTAGTGAGGGGGGAGGGTGCTGAAGCTTTCTTT NA NA TRBJ1-1 TRBV7-2
CASSPGAGANVLTF TGTGCCAGCAGCCCAGGGGCTGGGGCCAACGTCCTGACTTTC NA NA TRBJ2-6 TRBV3-1/TRBV3-2
CASSGTGGIDTQYF TGTGCCAGCAGCGGAACAGGGGGAATCGATACGCAGTATTTT TRBD1 once TRBJ2-3 TRBV27
CASTATGTNTEAFF TGTGCCAGCACCGCAACAGGGACGAACACTGAAGCTTTCTTT NA NA TRBJ1-1 TRBV6-5
CASSSDRGNEKLFF TGTGCCAGCTCATCGGACAGGGGAAACGAAAAACTGTTTTTT TRBD1 once TRBJ1-4 TRBV18
CASRDPIGRFGQPQHF TGTGCCAGCAGGGACCCGATTGGGCGATTCGGGCAGCCCCAGCATTTT NA NA TRBJ1-5 TRBV28
CASSQDRQYGYTF TGCGCCAGCAGCCAAGATCGGCAATATGGCTACACCTTC NA NA TRBJ1-2 TRBV4-3
CASSLDRDYEQYF TGTGCCAGCAGCTTGGACAGGGACTACGAGCAGTACTTC NA NA TRBJ2-7 TRBV5-5
CATSAGAGGFEQYF TGTGCCACCAGTGCCGGGGCAGGGGGGTTCGAGCAGTACTTC NA once TRBJ2-7 TRBV24-1
CASSLMSGSAEQFF TGTGCCAGCAGCTTAATGAGCGGAAGTGCTGAGCAGTTCTTC NA NA TRBJ2-1 TRBV7-9
CASSSRTGGYNEQFF TGTGCCAGCAGCTCACGGACAGGCGGCTACAATGAGCAGTTCTTC TRBD1 NA TRBJ2-1 TRBV7-9
CASRTQGARQEKLFF TGCGCCAGCAGGACCCAGGGGGCGCGACAGGAAAAACTGTTTTTT TRBD1 NA TRBJ1-4 TRBV5-1
CASSVETNYGYTF TGTGCCAGCAGTGTAGAAACTAACTATGGCTACACCTTC NA NA TRBJ1-2 TRBV2
CASQGGYEQYF TGTGCCAGCCAAGGGGGCTACGAGCAGTACTTC NA NA TRBJ2-7 TRBV27